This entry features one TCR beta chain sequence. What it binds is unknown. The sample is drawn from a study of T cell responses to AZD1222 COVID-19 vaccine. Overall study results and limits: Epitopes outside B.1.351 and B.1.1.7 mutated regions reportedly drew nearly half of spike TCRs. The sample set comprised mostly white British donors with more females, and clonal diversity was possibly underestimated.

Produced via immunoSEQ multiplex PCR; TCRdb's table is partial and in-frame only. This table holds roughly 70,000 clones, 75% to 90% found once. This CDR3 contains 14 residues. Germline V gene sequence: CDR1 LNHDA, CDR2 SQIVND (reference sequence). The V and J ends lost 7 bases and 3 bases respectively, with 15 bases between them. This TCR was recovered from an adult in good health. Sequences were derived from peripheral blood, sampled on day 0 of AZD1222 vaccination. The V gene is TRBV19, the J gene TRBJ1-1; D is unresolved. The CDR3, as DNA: TGTGCCAGTATCCCCCAGGTGCGAGACACTGAAGCTTTCTTT. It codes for CASIPQVRDTEAFF.